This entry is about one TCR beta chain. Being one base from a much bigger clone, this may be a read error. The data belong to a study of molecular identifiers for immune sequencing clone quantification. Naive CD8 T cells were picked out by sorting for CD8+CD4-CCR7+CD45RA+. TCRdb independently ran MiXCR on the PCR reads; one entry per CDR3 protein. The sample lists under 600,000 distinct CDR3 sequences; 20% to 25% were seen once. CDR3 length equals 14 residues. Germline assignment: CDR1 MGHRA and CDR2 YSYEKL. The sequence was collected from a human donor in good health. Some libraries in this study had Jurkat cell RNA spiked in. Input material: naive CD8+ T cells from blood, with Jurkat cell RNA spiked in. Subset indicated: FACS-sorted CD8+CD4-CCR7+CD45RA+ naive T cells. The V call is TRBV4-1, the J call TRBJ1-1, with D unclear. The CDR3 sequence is CASSQDPSQNEASF. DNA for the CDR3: TGCGCCAGCAGCCAAGATCCTAGTCAGAATGAAGCTTCCTTT.